What follows are 6 T cell receptor beta chains derived from one specimen sequenced in a study of graft-versus-host responses after intestinal transplantation. These receptors' antigens are unknown. TCRdb keeps only in-frame clones here, not all; method: immunoSEQ multiplex PCR. The table shows around 100,000 clones, with around nine tenths occurring only once. The source was unstimulated CD4+ T cells sorted from spleen or lymph node cells, collected before transplant. These TCRs come from a human donor who was the organ donor for an intestinal transplant.

The rearrangement joins TRBV2 to TRBJ1-1, with no clear D. Germline assignment: CDR1 SNHLY and CDR2 FYNNEI. The CDR3 runs 13 residues. Trimming removed 11 bases at V and 2 bases at J, with 15 bases between. CDR3 nucleotides: TGTGCCGGGAAGAGAGACCGAAACACTGAAGCTTTCTTT. This encodes CAGKRDRNTEAFF.

J is TRBJ2-2 and V is TRBV7-2; D is ambiguous. Per germline, CDR1 SGHTA and CDR2 FQGNSA. Trimming left V 1 base short and J 4 bases short, with 4 bases between. The CDR3 length is 13 residues. CDR3 coding DNA: TGTGCCAGCAGCTTAGAGGCCACCGGGGAGCTGTTTTTT. This encodes CASSLEATGELFF. The full variable domain, rest sourced from reference TRBV7-2 and TRBJ2-2, is GAGVSQSPSNKVTEKGKDVELRCDPISGHTALYWYRQSLGQGLEFLIYFQGNSAPDKSGLPSDRFSAERTGGSVSTLTIQRTQQEDSAVYLCASSLEATGELFFGEGSRLTVL.

This clone was counted a single time. The rearrangement joins TRBV18 to TRBJ1-2; D uncertain. This CDR3 spans 14 amino acids. The germline V gene encodes CDR1 KGHSH and CDR2 LQKENI. The germline V and J ends were trimmed by 0 bases and 3 bases, with 8 bases remaining between them. CDR3 coding DNA: TGTGCCAGCTCACCACCGGAAGGACACTATGGCTACACCTTC. As protein: CASSPPEGHYGYTF.

This clone has just one count. V is TRBV5-1 and J is TRBJ1-2, with TRBD1 matching over 8 bases. Germline trimming cut 6 bases from V and 0 bases from J; bases unmatched to any gene: 4. The CDR3 is 14 residues long. Germline V gives CDR1 SGHRS, CDR2 YFSETQ. The CDR3 DNA sequence: TGCGCCAGCAATCAGGGGGCAGCTAACTATGGCTACACCTTC. Translating gives CASNQGAANYGYTF. Full variable domain (outside the CDR3, taken from reference TRBV5-1 and TRBJ1-2): KAGVTQTPRYLIKTRGQQVTLSCSPISGHRSVSWYQQTPGQGLQFLFEYFSETQRNKGNFPGRFSGRQFSNSRSEMNVSTLELGDSALYLCASNQGAANYGYTFGSGTRLTVV.

The genes are TRBV6-5 and TRBJ1-2, with D perhaps matching TRBD1 (6 bases). The V gene lost 7 bases and the J gene lost 3 bases, with 15 bases spanning the gap. The CDR3 totals 14 residues. Looked up from germline, CDR1 is MNHEY and CDR2 is SVGAGI. The DNA of the CDR3 is TGTGCCAGCACCACACAGGGATCCCACTATGGCTACACCTTC. This gives the protein CASTTQGSHYGYTF.

J is TRBJ2-7 and V is TRBV6-6; D unresolved. This CDR3 spans 11 amino acids. V dropped 5 bases and J dropped 2 bases, with 4 bases sitting between them. The germline gives CDR1 MNHNY, CDR2 SVGAGI (reference sequence). CDR3 in DNA: TGTGCCAGCAGTGAACCCTACGAGCAGTACTTC. Amino acid sequence: CASSEPYEQYF.